This entry lists 32 T cell receptor beta chains sequenced from one sample in a study of Ad26.COV2.S vaccination and SARS-CoV-2 variants. Treatment given: 15 to 20 received Ad26.COV2.S at low or high dose, single or two shots; 5 received placebo; per-sample allocation not given. Following the first vaccine or placebo injection, samples were taken on day 63. Data came from immunoSEQ multiplex PCR; TCRdb stores just in-frame clones and leaves some out. The sample shows approximately 280,000 clones, around 87% of them seen only once. The specimen comprised peripheral blood, sampled in a trial of Ad26.COV2.S vaccine versus placebo. The receptors were sampled from a person between 18 and 65 years old who received the Ad26.COV2.S COVID-19 vaccine or a placebo.

The chain's CDR3 is CAWSVVGLAGDNEQFF. The DNA of the CDR3 is TGTGCCTGGAGTGTAGTCGGACTAGCGGGGGACAATGAGCAGTTCTTC. The gene calls are TRBV30 and TRBJ2-1, with TRBD2 matching over 13 bases. V lost 0 bases to trimming and J lost 5 bases; unmatched junction nucleotides: 4. This CDR3 comprises 16 residues. The germline V gene has CDR1 GTSNPN and CDR2 SVGIG (reference sequence). Based on the CDR3 plus reference TRBV30 and TRBJ2-1, the full variable domain is SQTIHQWPATLVQPVGSPLSLECTVEGTSNPNLYWYRQAAGRGLQLLFYSVGIGQISSEVPQNLSASRPQDRQFILSSKKLLLSDSGFYLCAWSVVGLAGDNEQFFGPGTRLTVL.

As for this clone: This same CDR3 is encoded by further DNA sequences in the sample. This sequence joins TRBV19 and TRBJ1-2, with D possibly TRBD1 on 5 matching bases. Trimming pared 1 base from V and 8 bases from J, leaving 14 bases between. This CDR3 has 14 amino acids. The germline V gene has CDR1 LNHDA and CDR2 SQIVND (reference sequence). The CDR3 sequence: CASSIGGGEDGYTF. In nucleotides, the CDR3 is TGTGCCAGTAGTATAGGGGGGGGAGAAGACGGCTACACCTTC.

V and J are TRBV9 and TRBJ2-2; D call uncertain. CDR1 SGDLS and CDR2 YYNGEE come from the germline V gene. There are 15 residues in the CDR3. Between the trimmed V and J ends, which lost 0 bases and 2 bases, there was a span of 8 bases. CDR3 region: CASSVGNGNTGELFF. The CDR3 DNA is TGTGCCAGCAGCGTAGGGAACGGCAACACCGGGGAGCTGTTTTTT.

Only one count was recorded for this clone. The chain uses TRBV2 and TRBJ1-1; D is possibly TRBD1 (5 bases). V lost 2 bases to trimming and J lost 1 base, with 8 bases between them. Germline CDR1 is SNHLY and CDR2 is FYNNEI. The CDR3 runs to 14 residues. Written as DNA, the CDR3 is TGTGCCAGCAGTGAATTCGGGGGGAACACTGAAGCTTTCTTT. Translating it yields CASSEFGGNTEAFF. The entire variable domain, with the rest obtained from reference TRBV2 and TRBJ1-1, is as follows: EPEVTQTPSHQVTQMGQEVILRCVPISNHLYFYWYRQILGQKVEFLVSFYNNEISEKSEIFDDQFSVERPDGSNFTLKIRSTKLEDSAMYFCASSEFGGNTEAFFGQGTRLTVV.

The DNA for the CDR3 is TGTGCCAGCAGTGAATCCCGACTGGGAGCCTATGGCTACACCTTC. As protein: CASSESRLGAYGYTF. The chain has TRBV25-1 and TRBJ1-2; D unclear. The length of the CDR3 is 15 residues. The germline V gene has CDR1 MGHDK and CDR2 SYGVNS. V was trimmed by 1 base and J by 4 bases, leaving 13 bases between them.

The chain employs TRBV7-2 and TRBJ2-7; D may be TRBD2 (5 bases). Trimming stripped 6 bases from V and 0 bases from J, with 12 bases between. Germline V gene data show CDR1 as SGHTA and CDR2 as FQGNSA. This CDR3 region has 14 residues. In DNA, the CDR3 is TGTGCCAGCAGGATCGGAGGCAGCTCCTACGAGCAGTACTTC. It yields the protein CASRIGGSSYEQYF.

The V and J genes are TRBV29-1 and TRBJ1-2; no clear D gene. The germline V gene encodes CDR1 SQVTM and CDR2 ANQGSEA. The CDR3 spans 16 residues. V was clipped by 4 bases and J by 1 base, with 19 bases between them. The CDR3 is CSVGGGFRSLNYGYTF. CDR3 nucleotides: TGCAGCGTTGGCGGAGGTTTCAGAAGTCTTAACTATGGCTACACCTTC.

The chain is built from TRBV5-1 and TRBJ2-1; the D gene is possibly TRBD2 (6 bases). Germline V lookup: CDR1 SGHRS, CDR2 YFSETQ. Trimming removed 1 base at V and 5 bases at J, with 13 bases between. The CDR3 consists of 15 residues. CDR3 in DNA: TGCGCCAGCAGCTTGACCGCGGGGAGCAACAATGAGCAGTTCTTC. Its translation: CASSLTAGSNNEQFF.

The J gene is TRBJ1-3, the V gene TRBV11-2; D call uncertain. Germline loops: CDR1 SGHAT, CDR2 FQNNGV. This CDR3 region has 11 residues. The V end lost 3 bases, the J end lost 7 bases, and 4 bases lay between the germline ends. CDR3 nucleotides: TGTGCCAGCAGCTTGGCCAACACCATATATTTT. Protein sequence: CASSLANTIYF.

This clone was picked up one time. V gene TRBV6-2 or TRBV6-3 combines with J gene TRBJ2-5; TRBD1 matches at 8 bases. Losses at the gene ends were 2 bases for V and 2 bases for J; bases not matched to a gene: 1. The CDR3 is 14 amino acids. The V gene's germline CDR1 is MNHEY and CDR2 SVGEGT. The CDR3 DNA reads as TGTGCCAGCAGTTACGACAGGGGACAAGAGACCCAGTACTTC. Encoded protein: CASSYDRGQETQYF.

In DNA, the CDR3 is TGTGCCAGCAGTGAATGGGGGCGTCTGGGTCCTTACAATGAGCAGTTCTTC. Translating it yields CASSEWGRLGPYNEQFF. This chain connects TRBV11-2 to TRBJ2-1; D may be TRBD1 (6 bases). Deletions cut 6 bases from V and 4 bases from J, with 22 bases between. The CDR3 sequence is 17 residues long. Germline V CDR1 and CDR2: SGHAT, FQNNGV. Filled out from reference TRBV11-2 and TRBJ2-1, the complete variable domain reads EAGVAQSPRYKIIEKRQSVAFWCNPISGHATLYWYQQILGQGPKLLIQFQNNGVVDDSQLPKDRFSAERLKGVDSTLKIQPAKLEDSAVYLCASSEWGRLGPYNEQFFGPGTRLTVL.

The chain is built from TRBV6-5 and TRBJ1-1, with unresolved D. Germline values: CDR1 MNHEY, CDR2 SVGAGI. The CDR3 runs 14 residues. Trimming cost V 1 base and J 7 bases, with 13 bases left between them. CDR3 sequence: CASSYLSASGEAFF. Here the CDR3 DNA reads TGTGCCAGCAGTTACTTATCTGCCTCGGGTGAAGCTTTCTTT.

This chain links TRBV30 with TRBJ2-6, with TRBD1 as a possible D gene (7 bases). Germline loops: CDR1 GTSNPN, CDR2 SVGIG (reference sequence). This CDR3 is 15 amino acids long. V shed 2 bases and J shed 1 base, with 9 bases lying between them. CDR3: CAWSQGGSGANVLTF. CDR3 sequence (DNA): TGTGCCTGGAGTCAGGGGGGATCTGGGGCCAACGTCCTGACTTTC. Filled out from reference TRBV30 and TRBJ2-6, the complete variable domain reads SQTIHQWPATLVQPVGSPLSLECTVEGTSNPNLYWYRQAAGRGLQLLFYSVGIGQISSEVPQNLSASRPQDRQFILSSKKLLLSDSGFYLCAWSQGGSGANVLTFGAGSRLTVL.

This clone was detected a few times. V usage is TRBV5-1 and J usage is TRBJ1-6, with D unclear. The V gene lost 1 base and the J gene lost 6 bases, with 8 bases spanning the gap. Germline CDR1 reads SGHRS; CDR2 reads YFSETQ. CDR3 length equals 14 residues. This CDR3 reads CASSLKGINSPLHF. The CDR3 DNA is TGCGCCAGCAGCTTGAAGGGTATTAATTCACCCCTCCACTTT. Based on the CDR3 plus reference TRBV5-1 and TRBJ1-6, the full variable domain is KAGVTQTPRYLIKTRGQQVTLSCSPISGHRSVSWYQQTPGQGLQFLFEYFSETQRNKGNFPGRFSGRQFSNSRSEMNVSTLELGDSALYLCASSLKGINSPLHFGNGTRLTVT.

This clone was counted once. The J gene is TRBJ1-4, the V gene TRBV7-9; D uncertain. Germline V gene lookup returns CDR1 SEHNR and CDR2 FQNEAQ (reference sequence). The CDR3 contains 16 residues. Trimming shortened V by 2 bases and J by 0 bases, and 10 bases separated the two germline ends. The CDR3 DNA is TGTGCCAGCAGCTTAACAGCGACTACAACTAATGAAAAACTGTTTTTT. Its protein product is CASSLTATTTNEKLFF.

CDR3 DNA: TGTGCCAGCAGCTTGGATCGGGGGGTGGGCCAGTACTTC. Translation gives CASSLDRGVGQYF. The rearrangement joins TRBV7-8 to TRBJ2-7; 7 bases match TRBD2. Unmatched junction bases numbered 9, after V lost 3 bases and J lost 10 bases. CDR1 is SGHVS, CDR2 FQNEAQ, per germline. The CDR3 runs 13 residues.

This clone was observed a single time. This chain connects TRBV11-2 to TRBJ2-1, with 8 bases identical to TRBD1. Germline assignment: CDR1 SGHAT and CDR2 FQNNGV. The CDR3 runs to 15 residues. V lost 4 bases to trimming and J lost 2 bases; unmatched junction nucleotides: 4. The CDR3 DNA sequence: TGTGCCAGCAGCTACCCGGGACAGGCCTACAATGAGCAGTTCTTC. Amino acids: CASSYPGQAYNEQFF. Drawing the rest from reference TRBV11-2 and TRBJ2-1, the complete variable domain is EAGVAQSPRYKIIEKRQSVAFWCNPISGHATLYWYQQILGQGPKLLIQFQNNGVVDDSQLPKDRFSAERLKGVDSTLKIQPAKLEDSAVYLCASSYPGQAYNEQFFGPGTRLTVL.

The CDR3 reads CASFSGSAPRGTQYF. DNA of the CDR3: TGTGCCAGCTTCTCGGGGAGCGCACCCCGGGGGACCCAGTACTTC. This chain links TRBV11-2 with TRBJ2-5, with a tentative D call TRBD2 (5 bases). The germline gives CDR1 SGHAT, CDR2 FQNNGV. The ends were cut back, 8 bases at V and 7 bases at J, with 23 bases in the middle. This CDR3 has 15 amino acids.

This clone was seen only once. Other nucleotide sequences in the sample specify the same CDR3. This chain joins TRBV5-1 and TRBJ2-2; 7 bases align to TRBD2. The CDR3 extends over 15 amino acids. V shed 4 bases, J shed 0 bases, and the junction held 3 bases outside the gene matches. Germline lookup yields CDR1 SGHRS and CDR2 YFSETQ. The CDR3 here is CASSPGGSNTGELFF. The DNA for the CDR3 is TGCGCCAGCAGCCCCGGGGGGTCGAACACCGGGGAGCTGTTTTTT.

The chain links TRBV6-1 to TRBJ1-1, with D unresolved. Germline assignment: CDR1 MNHNS and CDR2 SASEGT. The length of the CDR3 is 11 residues. The V gene lost 1 base and the J gene lost 10 bases, with 7 bases spanning the gap. The CDR3 sequence is CASSEGRGAFF. The CDR3 coding sequence is TGTGCCAGCAGTGAAGGGCGGGGAGCTTTCTTT.

V and J are TRBV7-3 and TRBJ2-7; 11 bases line up with TRBD1. Germline V gene data show CDR1 as SGHTA and CDR2 as FQGTGA. The CDR3 covers 15 residues. V lost 3 bases to trimming and J lost 5 bases; unmatched junction nucleotides: 6. In DNA, the CDR3 is TGTGCCAGCAGCTTCCCGGGACAGGGGGTACACGAGCAGTACTTC. Translation gives CASSFPGQGVHEQYF.

The chain uses TRBV7-2 and TRBJ1-2; D ambiguous. CDR1 and CDR2 (germline): SGHTA, FQGNSA. V was cut by 9 bases and J by 2 bases, with 16 bases left in between. There are 14 residues in the CDR3. CDR3 sequence (DNA): TGTGCCAGTAGGCGCGTGGCAACAAACTATGGCTACACCTTC. It yields the protein CASRRVATNYGYTF.

The chain carries TRBV18 and TRBJ2-7, with D tentatively TRBD1 (5 bases). CDR3 size: 13 residues. Germline lookup yields CDR1 KGHSH and CDR2 LQKENI. Trimming stripped 3 bases from V and 5 bases from J, with 11 bases between. The CDR3 here is CASSPRESDEQYF. CDR3 DNA sequence: TGTGCCAGCTCACCCAGGGAATCCGACGAGCAGTACTTC.

The chain is built from TRBV9 and TRBJ2-2, with TRBD1 as a possible D gene (5 bases). Germline-derived CDR1 and CDR2 are SGDLS and YYNGEE. This CDR3 is 15 amino acids long. Trimming removed 7 bases at V and 0 bases at J, with 13 bases between. The CDR3 protein is CASSRGPTNTGELFF. CDR3 nucleotide sequence: TGTGCCAGCTCAAGGGGTCCCACGAACACCGGGGAGCTGTTTTTT.

The chain recombines TRBV7-2 with TRBJ2-1; tentative D call: TRBD2 (6 bases). Trimming removed 1 base at V and 8 bases at J, with 9 bases between. Germline CDR1 is SGHTA and CDR2 is FQGNSA. The CDR3 spans 13 residues. The CDR3 reads CASSLGLVYEQFF. For the CDR3, the DNA is TGTGCCAGCAGCTTAGGACTAGTGTATGAGCAGTTCTTC.

The chain links TRBV6-5 to TRBJ1-1; a weak D match, TRBD1 (5 bases). Looked up from germline, CDR1 is MNHEY and CDR2 is SVGAGI. V shed 2 bases and J shed 5 bases, with 12 bases lying between them. This CDR3 spans 14 amino acids. CDR3 sequence: CASSYRQGGTEAFF. In DNA, the CDR3 is TGTGCCAGCAGTTACCGGCAGGGAGGGACTGAAGCTTTCTTT.

The chain employs TRBV18 and TRBJ2-1; unclear D gene. Looked up from germline, CDR1 is KGHSH and CDR2 is LQKENI. The CDR3 has 13 residues. Between the trimmed V and J ends, which lost 3 bases and 3 bases, there was a span of 6 bases. The CDR3 sequence: CASSPRDYNEQFF. The CDR3 bases are TGTGCCAGCTCACCCCGCGACTACAATGAGCAGTTCTTC. Based on the CDR3 plus reference TRBV18 and TRBJ2-1, the full variable domain is NAGVMQNPRHLVRRRGQEARLRCSPMKGHSHVYWYRQLPEEGLKFMVYLQKENIIDESGMPKERFSAEFPKEGPSILRIQQVVRGDSAAYFCASSPRDYNEQFFGPGTRLTVL.

This clone appeared a single time. This chain connects TRBV7-2 to TRBJ1-1, with a tentative D call TRBD1 (5 bases). The CDR3 is 13 residues long. The ends were cut back, 7 bases at V and 2 bases at J, with 11 bases in the middle. Germline V gene lookup returns CDR1 SGHTA and CDR2 FQGNSA. The CDR3 DNA reads TGTGCCAGCACTTGGGGGGGTAACACTGAAGCTTTCTTT. Its protein is CASTWGGNTEAFF.

The chain links TRBV12-3 or TRBV12-4 to TRBJ2-5, with D possibly being TRBD1 (5 bases). CDR3 length: 13 residues. Trimming removed 5 bases at V and 5 bases at J, with 12 bases between. The CDR3 bases are TGTGCCAGCAGTAGGAACAGGTGGGAGACCCAGTACTTC. Its translation is CASSRNRWETQYF.

The genes are TRBV5-8 and TRBJ2-5, with 7 bases identical to TRBD2. J lost 5 bases, V lost 3 bases, and 7 bases had no gene match. CDR1 and CDR2 (germline): SGHTS, YDEGEE. The CDR3 length is 14 residues. This chain's CDR3 is CASSSGVGGETQYF. CDR3 in DNA: TGTGCCAGCAGCTCCGGAGTGGGGGGGGAGACCCAGTACTTC.

The gene calls are TRBV7-2 and TRBJ1-4; TRBD1 agrees at 11 bases. With V trimmed by 1 base and J by 10 bases, 5 bases remained unmatched. This CDR3 spans 15 amino acids. Germline V gene data show CDR1 as SGHTA and CDR2 as FQGNSA. In DNA form, the CDR3 reads TGTGCCAGCAGCTTAGAAGGGGGACAGGGGGGAAAACTGTTTTTT. Translated, it gives CASSLEGGQGGKLFF.

V gene TRBV7-3 combines with J gene TRBJ2-5; the D gene is possibly TRBD1 (5 bases). Deletions cut 2 bases from V and 4 bases from J, with 11 bases between. This CDR3 has 14 amino acids. The germline gives CDR1 SGHTA, CDR2 FQGTGA. The CDR3, as DNA: TGTGCCAGCAGCTTAGGTGGGGCCGGAGAGACCCAGTACTTC. It is translated as CASSLGGAGETQYF.